The 29 T cell receptor beta chains listed next were all sequenced from one sample in a study of tumor and adjacent non-tumor tissue in lung cancer (dated by TCRdb to 2016 to 2019). Library preparation employed multiplex PCR. The sequencer listed for this sample is Illumina HiSeq 2500. TCRbeta libraries were constructed through three rounds of nested PCR with primers (Table S4) according to protocols modified from ARM-PCR. TCRdb passed the public sequencing reads through fastp at Q25 and MiXCR, retaining productive beta sequences. Every distinct CDR3 protein forms one entry, paired with its most common genes and DNA. Here the sample has 70,000 to 80,000 distinct CDR3 sequences; over 55% occur a single time. Together, the top ten hold under 9.5% of the sample. Bulk unsorted tissue served as the source for RNA extraction, and RNA quality was assessed using a NanoDrop ND-1000 and an Agilent 2100. Sequencing was carried out using lung tumor tissue. Receptors originate from a woman aged 40 to 49 with non-small cell lung cancer.

Of note for this clonotype: The junction differs from germline at one of its ends, possibly a read error. The gene calls are TRBV14 and TRBJ2-3; TRBD2 is a possible D gene (7 bases). The germline CDR1 and CDR2 sequences are SGHDN and FVKESK. The CDR3 runs 14 residues. DNA of the CDR3: TGCGCCAGCGATGACGGGGGGCCGACAGATACGCTGTATTTT. This sequence encodes CASDDGGPTDTLYF.

The chain is built from TRBV11-3 and TRBJ2-1; D is uncertain. Germline loops: CDR1 SGHNT, CDR2 YENEEA. CDR3 size: 14 residues. Trimming shortened V by 0 bases and J by 5 bases, and 8 bases separated the two germline ends. The CDR3 reads CASSLDGYHNEQFF. The CDR3 DNA reads as TGTGCCAGCAGCTTAGATGGCTATCACAATGAGCAGTTCTTC.

This clonotype showed up just a few times. Since the CDR3 does not end with the conserved phenylalanine or tryptophan, this likely comes from a read error. The chain recombines TRBV6-2 or TRBV6-3 with TRBJ2-2, with 7 nucleotides matching TRBD2. Germline lookup yields CDR1 MNHEY and CDR2 SVGEGT. This CDR3 spans 14 amino acids. The CDR3 sequence is CASADSGNAGELFS. CDR3 in DNA: TGTGCCAGCGCTGACAGCGGGAACGCCGGGGAGCTGTTTTCT.

This clonotype was seen ten or more times. This sequence may be a read error, since a much larger clone differs from it by one base. The V gene is TRBV6-2 or TRBV6-3, the J gene TRBJ2-7, with TRBD2 as a possible D gene (5 bases). The CDR3 totals 14 residues. V lost 7 bases, J lost 5 bases, and 18 bases lay in between. Germline CDR1 reads MNHEY; CDR2 reads SVGEGT. CDR3 nucleotide sequence: TGTGCCAGCACCACATCGGGGAGTCAGGACGAGCAGTACTTC. This codes for CASTTSGSQDEQYF.

A note on this clonotype: No conserved phenylalanine or tryptophan is present at the end of the CDR3, so a read error is the likely explanation. This sequence joins TRBV10-3 and TRBJ1-3, with D possibly matching TRBD1 (5 bases). Looked up from germline, CDR1 is ENHRY and CDR2 is SYGVKD. The CDR3 runs to 14 residues. The chain's CDR3 is CAICDRDPPNTIYS. The CDR3, as DNA: TGTGCCATCTGTGACCGGGACCCTCCAAACACCATATATTCT.

This clonotype came up many times. This chain links TRBV14 with TRBJ2-2, with D perhaps matching TRBD2 (6 bases). The CDR3 spans 16 residues. Trimming removed 3 bases from V and 3 bases from J, with 14 bases in between. Germline V gene data show CDR1 as SGHDN and CDR2 as FVKESK. The CDR3 protein is CASSHPGGQHTGELFF. DNA of the CDR3: TGTGCCAGCAGCCACCCCGGAGGGCAGCACACCGGGGAGCTGTTTTTT.

This clonotype has just a few counts. The rearrangement links TRBV13 to TRBJ2-3; perhaps TRBD2 as D (7 bases). The V gene lost 4 bases and the J gene lost 5 bases, with 25 bases spanning the gap. The germline V gene has CDR1 PRHDT and CDR2 FYEKMQ (reference sequence). The CDR3 spans 18 residues. This CDR3 reads CASSSKSGRGPSGDTQYF. Here the CDR3 DNA reads TGTGCCAGCAGCTCAAAAAGTGGGCGGGGGCCCTCGGGAGATACGCAGTATTTT.

Note on this clonotype: The junction departs from germline at one end; a sequencing error may be responsible. The rearrangement links TRBV4-2 to TRBJ2-1; perhaps TRBD2 as D (6 bases). Germline V gene sequence: CDR1 LGHNA, CDR2 YNFKEQ. The CDR3 runs to 15 residues. This chain's CDR3 is CANSHDPTSYYEQFF. The CDR3, as DNA: TGTGCCAACAGCCACGACCCGACTAGTTACTATGAGCAGTTCTTC.

A note on this clonotype: An end of the junction differs from the germline gene, which may be a read error. This chain joins TRBV6-6 and TRBJ1-5, with no clear D. CDR3 length: 15 amino acids. Germline loops: CDR1 MNHNY, CDR2 SVGAGI (reference sequence). The CDR3 here is CVSSYPGDGNRPQHF. CDR3 nucleotides: TGTGTCAGCAGTTACCCGGGAGACGGCAATCGGCCCCAGCATTTT.

The chain has TRBV6-6 and TRBJ2-1; 7 positions agree with TRBD2. Germline CDR1 and CDR2: MNHNY and SVGAGI (reference sequence). V was pared by 5 bases and J by 2 bases, with 12 bases of the junction left unmatched. This CDR3 region has 17 residues. CDR3 region: CASSATSRTSAYNEQFF. The CDR3 region has the DNA TGTGCCAGCAGTGCGACTAGCAGGACGAGCGCCTACAATGAGCAGTTCTTC.

Concerning this clonotype itself: One end of the junction fails to match germline, which may point to a read error. V and J are TRBV29-1 and TRBJ2-7, with 7 bases matching TRBD2. CDR3 size: 13 residues. CDR1 is SQVTM and CDR2 is ANQGSEA in the germline V gene. Written as DNA, the CDR3 is TGCAGCGTTGAAGGTCGGGGGGTCCACGAACAGTACTTC. Its protein is CSVEGRGVHEQYF.

With regard to this clonotype: It is likely a read error, because the conserved phenylalanine at the end of the CDR3 is missing. The CDR3 sequence is CASNTTTGTLNNSPLHL. The CDR3 bases are TGTGCCAGCAACACTACTACAGGGACCCTCAATAATTCACCCCTCCACCTT. The rearrangement links TRBV11-2 to TRBJ1-6; perhaps TRBD1 as D (6 bases). Trimming stripped 7 bases from V and 5 bases from J, with 21 bases between. This CDR3 has 17 amino acids. Germline V CDR1 and CDR2: SGHAT, FQNNGV.

This clonotype has a handful of counts. A read error may explain this, as a much larger clone is one base away. The rearrangement joins TRBV5-6 to TRBJ2-3, with D tentatively TRBD1 (5 bases). The CDR3 covers 13 residues. From germline, CDR1 is SGHDT and CDR2 YYEEEE. The CDR3 coding sequence is TGTGCCAGCAACTTGGGGCCAGGGGATACGCAGTATTTT. Translation: CASNLGPGDTQYF. Complete variable domain (other parts from reference TRBV5-6 and TRBJ2-3): DAGVTQSPTHLIKTRGQQVTLRCSPKSGHDTVSWYQQALGQGPQFIFQYYEEEERQRGNFPDRFSGHQFPNYSSELNVNALLLGDSALYLCASNLGPGDTQYFGPGTRLTVL.

Concerning this clonotype itself: Germline is not matched at one junction end, which may reflect a read error. V usage is TRBV6-5 and J usage is TRBJ2-3; no clear D gene. There are 12 residues in the CDR3. Germline CDR1 is MNHEY and CDR2 is SVGAGI. The CDR3 sequence is CASNYSADMQYF. DNA of the CDR3: TGTGCCAGCAATTACTCTGCAGATATGCAGTATTTT.

As to this clonotype: One end of the junction varies from germline; a read error may be responsible. The chain joins TRBV7-9 to TRBJ2-1, with a tentative D call TRBD2 (6 bases). From germline, CDR1 is SEHNR and CDR2 FQNEAQ (reference sequence). There are 15 residues in the CDR3. The CDR3 is CARSLAYGPGGEQFF. The DNA of the CDR3 is TGTGCCAGGAGCTTAGCATACGGACCAGGAGGGGAGCAGTTTTTC.

Notes on this clonotype: A single base separates this from a much larger clone, so it may be a read error. The V call is TRBV5-1, the J call TRBJ1-5; a possible D gene is TRBD1 (5 bases). The CDR3 extends over 15 amino acids. CDR1 and CDR2 (germline): SGHRS, YFSETQ. CDR3 nucleotide sequence: TGCACCAGCAGCTTGGGGGATCTCCCCAATCAGCCCCAGCATTTT. This encodes CTSSLGDLPNQPQHF.

This clonotype appeared many times. The CDR3 DNA sequence: TGCGCCAGCAGCCAAGCGTCTCTGAGACAGCCTGCCAACGTCCTGACTTTC. Its protein is CASSQASLRQPANVLTF. This rearrangement joins TRBV4-1 to TRBJ2-6; possible D gene TRBD1, 5 bases. The CDR3 loop spans 17 amino acids. From germline, CDR1 is MGHRA and CDR2 YSYEKL. V lost 1 base and J lost 7, with 17 bases in between.

V usage is TRBV5-4 and J usage is TRBJ1-4, with D possibly matching TRBD1 (5 bases). The CDR3 has 14 amino acids. Trimming left V 6 bases short and J 6 bases short, with 15 bases between. The germline gives CDR1 SGHNT, CDR2 YYREEE (reference sequence). The CDR3 DNA reads as TGTGCCAGCAACGTTACGACGGGGGATGAAAAACTGTTTTTT. It translates to CASNVTTGDEKLFF.

This clonotype was seen many times. The chain recombines TRBV5-8 with TRBJ1-5, with a weak D call TRBD1 (5 bases). Germline loops: CDR1 SGHTS, CDR2 YDEGEE. This CDR3 is 16 amino acids long. V dropped 1 base and J dropped 2 bases, with 13 bases sitting between them. The CDR3 here is CASSLFQGVGNQPQHF. Here the CDR3 DNA reads TGTGCCAGCAGCTTGTTCCAGGGTGTAGGCAATCAGCCCCAGCATTTT. Full variable domain (outside the CDR3, taken from reference TRBV5-8 and TRBJ1-5): EAGVTQSPTHLIKTRGQQATLRCSPISGHTSVYWYQQALGLGLQFLLWYDEGEERNRGNFPPRFSGRQFPNYSSELNVNALELEDSALYLCASSLFQGVGNQPQHFGDGTRLSIL.

Within the sample, this clonotype is medium-sized (0.01 to 0.1%). The V call is TRBV10-1, the J call TRBJ2-3; 11 bases map to TRBD1. The ends lost 10 bases at V and 6 bases at J; junction bases unmatched: 9. CDR3 length equals 14 residues. CDR1 WNHNN and CDR2 SYGVQD come from the germline V gene (reference sequence). CDR3 loop: CATRDRGSKDTQYF. The CDR3 DNA reads TGCGCCACCCGGGACAGGGGGTCCAAGGATACGCAGTATTTT.

With respect to this clonotype: Since no conserved phenylalanine or tryptophan closes the CDR3, a read error is the likely cause. Because the CDR3's place on the DNA is in doubt, the DNA is left out and the CDR3 is given as listed by TCRdb. This rearrangement joins TRBV28 to TRBJ2-5; TRBD1, the table's D call, lacks a check against the DNA. Germline V gene data show CDR1 as MDHEN and CDR2 as SYDVKM. The CDR3 contains 12 residues when both ends are counted. The CDR3 region is CATKGARETQYL.

Turning to this clonotype: The junction and the germline gene differ at one end; a read error may be behind it. CDR3 region: CANSFLGLNQPQQF. As DNA, the CDR3 is TGTGCCAACAGTTTCCTAGGGCTCAATCAACCCCAGCAATTT. The chain couples TRBV12-3 or TRBV12-4 to TRBJ1-5; no firm D call. This CDR3 comprises 14 residues.

To note about this clonotype: At one end, the junction sequence differs from germline, possibly due to a read error. The V call is TRBV6-1, the J call TRBJ1-1; D is unclear. Germline CDR1 and CDR2: MNHNS and SASEGT. The CDR3 loop spans 14 amino acids. The chain's CDR3 is CVSWWQVSNTEAFF. The CDR3, as DNA: TGTGTCAGCTGGTGGCAGGTCTCCAACACTGAAGCTTTCTTT.

The chain has TRBV20-1 and TRBJ2-3; no definite D call. This CDR3 region has 14 residues. Trimming cost V 4 bases and J 1 base, with 12 bases left between them. Germline CDR1 is DFQATT and CDR2 is SNEGSKA (reference sequence). The CDR3: CSANETSRTDTQYF. CDR3 coding DNA: TGCAGTGCTAACGAGACGTCTCGCACAGATACGCAGTATTTT.

Regarding this clonotype: Mismatch with germline at one junction end may stem from a read error. This chain connects TRBV11-2 to TRBJ2-6; 11 bases map to TRBD2. Germline V gene sequence: CDR1 SGHAT, CDR2 FQNNGV. The CDR3 spans 21 residues. As DNA, the CDR3 is TGTGTCAGCAGCTTAAGACTAGCGGGGTTCACCGAGATCTCTGTGGCCAACCTCCTGACTTTC. This translates into CVSSLRLAGFTEISVANLLTF. The whole variable domain, filled in from reference TRBV11-2 and TRBJ2-6, reads EAGVAQSPRYKIIEKRQSVAFWCNPISGHATLYWYQQILGQGPKLLIQFQNNGVVDDSQLPKDRFSAERLKGVDSTLKIQPAKLEDSAVYLCVSSLRLAGFTEISVANLLTFGAGSRLTVL.

Concerning this clonotype: This sequence may be a read error, since a much larger clone differs from it by one base. The chain carries TRBV24-1 and TRBJ1-5; D not resolved. CDR3 size: 13 residues. CDR1 and CDR2 (germline): KGHDR, SFDVKD. Trimming stripped 10 bases from V and 2 bases from J, with 11 bases between. The CDR3: CATSRCGNQPQHF. The CDR3 bases are TGTGCCACTAGTCGGTGTGGCAATCAGCCCCAGCATTTT.

This clonotype was detected only once. This may stem from a read error, because a much larger clone lies one nucleotide away. The chain uses TRBV28 and TRBJ2-2, with 7 bases fitting TRBD1. The CDR3 covers 15 residues. Looked up from germline, CDR1 is MDHEN and CDR2 is SYDVKM. The CDR3 sequence: CASSRQGHSTWELFF. The CDR3 DNA reads as TGTGCCAGCAGTCGACAGGGACATAGCACCTGGGAGCTGTTTTTT.

Worth noting for this clonotype: A read error may account for a junction end that differs from germline. The chain recombines TRBV4-1 with TRBJ1-6; D unresolved. This CDR3 spans 16 amino acids. Germline V lookup: CDR1 MGHRA, CDR2 YSYEKL. CDR3: CVSSQVSPSGNSPLHF. DNA of the CDR3: TGCGTCAGCAGCCAAGTAAGTCCAAGTGGTAATTCACCCCTCCACTTT.

Concerning this clonotype: At one end the junction does not follow the germline gene, possibly because of a read error. This sequence joins TRBV4-1 and TRBJ2-1; 7 nucleotides line up with TRBD1. Germline lookup yields CDR1 MGHRA and CDR2 YSYEKL. This CDR3 spans 12 amino acids. The CDR3 here is CASSQRGHPRFF. The CDR3 bases are TGCGCAAGCAGCCAGAGGGGGCACCCGCGGTTCTTC.